This T cell receptor beta chain was recorded in a study of early T cells in non-severe SARS-CoV-2 infection (dated by TCRdb to 2020 to 2023). For the wider study: Because TCR sequencing relied on bulk RNA taken from unsorted whole blood, pairing of alpha and beta chains was not possible.

Libraries were constructed by 5' RACE. The sequencer listed for this sample is NextSeq 500. Unique molecular identifiers were attached to individual cDNA molecules in the TCR library protocol so that sequencing error and PCR bias could be corrected. Both TCR alpha and beta chains were sequenced, and tight co-correlation was observed between alpha and beta sequence abundances in each sample. Turning to the authors' computational methods: Decombinator V4 was used to annotate the V gene, J gene and CDR3 of the TCR sequences. TCRs were defined as expanded if a significant change between any two time points was detected under a Poisson model with p below 0.0001. Abundances of TCRs were expressed as counts per million after normalisation to the total number of TCRs sequenced in each sample. MAIT TCRs were defined by TRAV1-2 paired with TRAJ12, TRAJ20 or TRAJ33, and iNKT TCRs by TRAV10 paired with TRAJ18. A search of VDJdb, accessed on 1 November 2021, was run for TCRs annotated to CMV, EBV and SARS-CoV-2, with TCRs annotated for multiple antigens excluded. In-frame beta chains were kept once TCRdb had trimmed the public reads at Q25 with fastp and called clones with MiXCR. All rows with the same CDR3 protein become a single entry with the most common DNA and genes. TCRdb assigned the V and J calls; the authors' analysis was not used. This sample comprises more than 85,000 distinct CDR3 sequences, approximately 17% of them detected only once. The leading ten clones occupy 1.3% of the sample.

Paper-wide results and their limitations: VDJdb matching was skewed toward anti-spike CD8 responses, so virus-specific expansions were likely underestimated and private and CD4 specificities were missed.

Via the germline V gene (reference sequence), CDR1 is DFQATT and CDR2 SNEGSKA. Relative to germline, V is missing 4 bases and J is missing 8 bases, with 19 bases of the junction outside any gene match. Inclusive of the bounding cysteine and phenylalanine, the CDR3 is 16 residues long. Of the read, only the CDR3 DNA is kept; its 48 bases are in frame from base 1. To note about this clonotype: Its antigen is still unknown. Base-call qualities are not available, and no considerably larger clone is one nucleotide away.

This was a case-control study nested in a cohort of healthcare workers in London, UK, who had nasopharyngeal swab PCR tests and blood samples taken every week. Between 23 and 31 March 2020, the week of the UK lockdown, healthcare workers were enrolled and then followed up weekly for as long as 16 weeks. The specimen was whole blood. The source is an adult who was a healthcare worker with PCR-confirmed SARS-CoV-2 infection or an uninfected control (not recorded which). The chain is made from TRBV20-1 and TRBJ1-2; TRBD1 matches 7 bases in the middle. The DNA reads TGCAGTGCTAAAGACAGGGTAAAACCCTATATGGAGGGCTACACCTTC. It specifies CSAKDRVKPYMEGYTF.